This T cell receptor (beta chain) derives from a study of response to subunit inactivated influenza vaccine (dated 2018 in TCRdb). Study-wide context: Deep quantitative T cell receptor repertoire profiling was used in the study to track responses to a trivalent subunit inactivated influenza vaccine. Points the paper makes about the study in general: The authors proposed that each seasonal influenza vaccination may bring in only a limited number of new T cells.

The library relied on RT-PCR. Sequencer: Illumina HiSeq 2500. In TCRdb, the public reads were trimmed at Q25 with fastp and aligned with MiXCR, with productive beta chains retained. Rows are unified per CDR3 protein, each entry keeping the most common DNA and genes. The sample profile shows 450,000 to 600,000 distinct CDR3 sequences; approximately 7.6% of them were found once. The ten largest clonotypes hold around 13% of the sample. The CDR3, from cysteine to phenylalanine, totals 14 residues. The kept DNA is CDR3 alone, 42 bases in frame from the first base. At the junction V is shortened by 8 bases and J by 10 bases; bases outside the gene matches: 12. From a lookup of the germline V gene, CDR1 and CDR2 are MDHEN and SYDVKM. Remarks on this clonotype: The target of this receptor is not known. Base qualities are missing; no much larger clone stands one base away.

Recombination joined TRBV28 with TRBJ2-1; TRBD2 agrees with 9 junctional bases. The sequences come from PBMCs from blood, collected approximately 25 months after vaccination. The origin of this receptor is a man aged 50 to 75 who received an inactivated influenza vaccine. Donor details come from another sample of the same person, matched by shared clones. In nucleotide form, the sequence is TGTGCCAGCCTACCCGCGGGAGGGCCTTGGGAGCAGTTCTTC. It codes for CASLPAGGPWEQFF.